This TCR beta chain is from a study of cytomegalovirus exposure and HLA in healthy donors. Looking at the study overall: The study placed over 65% of its approximately 360 genotyped donors in the Caucasian-associated ancestry cluster. Broader study findings: A list of more than 150 TCR beta chains associated with cytomegalovirus was given. Segments of the TCR beta V type were, in most cases, productive about 87% or about 30% of the time in an earlier analysis. Usually a TCR sequence was rare, but some public TCRs were found in many donors.

PCR was performed using 60 Vbeta and 13 Jbeta primers. Repertoires were generated with immunoSEQ multiplex PCR, while TCRdb's copy carries only in-frame clones and drops some. Of about 190,000 clones listed, almost 80% are singletons. Germline V gene lookup returns CDR1 SGHRS and CDR2 YFSETQ. The CDR3 totals 15 residues. J was trimmed by 1 base and V by 4 bases; bases with no gene match: 3. To note about this clone: Its antigen is undetermined.

The origin of this receptor is a woman under 30 in good health and CMV-seronegative. Input material: PBMCs. The genes are TRBV5-1 and TRBJ1-3; 9 nucleotides line up with TRBD1. The CDR3 reads CASSETGGSGNTIYF. DNA of the CDR3: TGCGCCAGCAGCGAGACAGGGGGATCTGGAAACACCATATATTTT.